Below, one TCR beta chain is given with its context. Sample-barcoded 5' priming and a J-beta primer mix drove a second PCR of about 7 to 11 cycles. MiXCR, applied by TCRdb to the 5' RACE reads, yields one record per CDR3 protein. The sample yields under 750,000 distinct CDR3 sequences, 40% to 50% seen once. The CDR3 is 14 amino acids. Trimming took off 5 bases at V and 0 bases at J, with 9 bases between the two ends. In germline, CDR1 is SGHTA, CDR2 FQGNSA. The data were taken from a study of blood T cells in healthy people across ages. The wider study: For every two T cells, template switching captured about one barcoded beta molecule.

Sequencing was performed on blood. The sequence was collected from a man older than 75 in good health. The chain links TRBV7-2 to TRBJ2-3; TRBD2 is a possible D gene (5 bases). The CDR3 spells CASSAGHSTDTQYF. The CDR3 bases are TGTGCCAGCAGCGCGGGTCATAGCACAGATACGCAGTATTTT.